This T cell receptor beta chain was sequenced during a study of cytomegalovirus exposure and HLA in healthy donors. Notes on the study in general: The authors confirmed in vitro that three CMV-associated chains were specific for CMV antigens. It was in a later analysis that TCR association rates were seen to vary by HLA locus, highest for DRB1 and lowest for HLA-C. It was approximately 150 TCR beta chains that were listed as cytomegalovirus-associated. As a later analysis showed, a missense DCLRE1C variant was linked to trimming of TCR beta V- and J-genes.

60 Vbeta and 13 Jbeta primers were used in PCR. Sequencing was performed with immunoSEQ multiplex PCR; in TCRdb, only in-frame clones are kept and a portion is missing. The repertoire has 75,000 to 95,000 clones, around 77% of them found once; the top ten carry about 3%. With V trimmed by 6 bases and J by 5 bases, 2 bases remained unmatched. The CDR3 contains 13 residues. In germline, CDR1 is MNHNS, CDR2 SASEGT. This clone was observed once. Antigen: not known. This sequence joins TRBV6-1 and TRBJ1-2, with 11 bases fitting TRBD1. The receptor comes from a man aged 50 to 60 in good health and CMV-seronegative. Sequencing used PBMCs. CDR3 sequence: CASRGDRGYGYTF. In DNA form, the CDR3 reads TGTGCCAGCAGGGGGGACAGGGGGTATGGCTACACCTTC.